This TCR beta chain was profiled in a study of human T cells and chemical hapten exposure. A single record per CDR3 protein comes from TCRdb applying MiXCR to the RACE reads. Among about 380,000 distinct CDR3 sequences listed, around 5.5% were seen once. This clonotype was found many times. Time point in this sample: pre-sensitization, week 0. Indicated treatment: therapeutic diphenylcyclopropenone sensitization with weekly scalp DPC. The germline V gene encodes CDR1 MDHEN and CDR2 SYDVKM. V lost 6 bases, J lost 9 bases, and 9 bases stayed unmatched. The CDR3 totals 16 residues. This chain joins TRBV28 and TRBJ2-1; 15 bases map to TRBD2. This TCR came from a woman between 45 and 60 years old with alopecia areata. Some clones in this sample may be carry-over from other donors' samples. Sequencing was performed on whole blood, taken in connection with sensitization to the hapten diphenylcyclopropenone (DPC). The CDR3 DNA sequence: TGTGCCAGCAGCCCGGGACTAGCGGGAGGTATGAGTGAGCAGTTCTTC. Translating it yields CASSPGLAGGMSEQFF.